This T cell receptor beta chain was obtained from a study of metastatic and nonmetastatic thyroid tumors. Overall study context: Repertoires from blood and tumor or nodule tissue of malignant and benign thyroid patients were compared.

Per the original data handling: A classifier of distant metastasis in papillary thyroid cancer was built from CDR3 differences (across clinicopathological groups). TCRdb recomputed clones from the PCR reads via MiXCR. What appears here as the V and J calls and clone size reflects TCRdb's work, not the paper's. The table lists more than 85,000 clones, 8% to 9.5% of them singletons, with roughly 10% in the top ten. The CDR3 has 15 residues. Trimming cost V 1 base and J 4 bases, with 13 bases left between them. The V gene's germline CDR1 is MNHEY and CDR2 SMNVEV (reference sequence). This clone was recorded many times. Its antigen is not known. No treatment of any kind had been given to any patient before thyroid surgery. Study-wide points: Significantly higher TCR beta diversity was reportedly seen in malignant thyroid tumors than benign nodules, in blood and tumor.

The rearrangement uses TRBV27 and TRBJ1-2; D is uncertain. Sequenced: blood. This sequence was found in a female donor with papillary thyroid cancer or a benign thyroid nodule (not recorded which). Some clones in this sample may be carry-over from other donors' samples. The CDR3 DNA reads TGTGCCAGCAGTTTATTCTCGACGGGGAGCTATGGCTACACCTTC. Translation: CASSLFSTGSYGYTF.